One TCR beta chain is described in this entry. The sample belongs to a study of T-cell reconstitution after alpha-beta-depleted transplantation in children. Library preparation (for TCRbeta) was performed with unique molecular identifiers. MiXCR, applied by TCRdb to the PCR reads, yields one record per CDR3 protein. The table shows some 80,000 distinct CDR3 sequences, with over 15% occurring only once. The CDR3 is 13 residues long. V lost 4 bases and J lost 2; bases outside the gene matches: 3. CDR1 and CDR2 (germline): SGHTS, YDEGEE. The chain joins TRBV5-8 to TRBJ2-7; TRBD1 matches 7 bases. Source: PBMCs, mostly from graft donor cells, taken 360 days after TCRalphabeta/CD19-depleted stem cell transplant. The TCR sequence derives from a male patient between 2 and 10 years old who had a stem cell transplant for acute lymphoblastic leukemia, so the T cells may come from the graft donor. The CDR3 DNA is TGTGCCAGCAGCGAAGGACAGGCCTACGAGCAGTACTTC. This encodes CASSEGQAYEQYF.